Ten or more counts support the clone carrying this T cell receptor beta chain. The germline CDR1 and CDR2 sequences are SEHNR and FQNEAQ (reference sequence). The V and J ends lost 5 bases and 3 bases, in that order; junction bases with no gene match: 6. The CDR3 consists of 14 residues. The sample is drawn from a study of T-cell memory formation after mild COVID-19. MiXCR, run by TCRdb on the 5' RACE reads, gives a single entry per CDR3 protein. Of 450,000 or so distinct CDR3 sequences in the sample, 20% are singletons; the top ten hold 7.5% to 9.5%. The rearrangement joins TRBV7-9 to TRBJ2-7, with 8 bases identical to TRBD1. The receptor's source is an adult woman who had mild COVID-19 (a few samples of this study predate the infection). Cell type and time point are not known. The sequenced material came from PBMCs or a T cell subset sorted from them (not recorded which). CDR3 nucleotide sequence: TGTGCCAGCAGCGGACGGGACAGGATCTACGAGCAGTACTTC. The encoded protein is CASSGRDRIYEQYF.